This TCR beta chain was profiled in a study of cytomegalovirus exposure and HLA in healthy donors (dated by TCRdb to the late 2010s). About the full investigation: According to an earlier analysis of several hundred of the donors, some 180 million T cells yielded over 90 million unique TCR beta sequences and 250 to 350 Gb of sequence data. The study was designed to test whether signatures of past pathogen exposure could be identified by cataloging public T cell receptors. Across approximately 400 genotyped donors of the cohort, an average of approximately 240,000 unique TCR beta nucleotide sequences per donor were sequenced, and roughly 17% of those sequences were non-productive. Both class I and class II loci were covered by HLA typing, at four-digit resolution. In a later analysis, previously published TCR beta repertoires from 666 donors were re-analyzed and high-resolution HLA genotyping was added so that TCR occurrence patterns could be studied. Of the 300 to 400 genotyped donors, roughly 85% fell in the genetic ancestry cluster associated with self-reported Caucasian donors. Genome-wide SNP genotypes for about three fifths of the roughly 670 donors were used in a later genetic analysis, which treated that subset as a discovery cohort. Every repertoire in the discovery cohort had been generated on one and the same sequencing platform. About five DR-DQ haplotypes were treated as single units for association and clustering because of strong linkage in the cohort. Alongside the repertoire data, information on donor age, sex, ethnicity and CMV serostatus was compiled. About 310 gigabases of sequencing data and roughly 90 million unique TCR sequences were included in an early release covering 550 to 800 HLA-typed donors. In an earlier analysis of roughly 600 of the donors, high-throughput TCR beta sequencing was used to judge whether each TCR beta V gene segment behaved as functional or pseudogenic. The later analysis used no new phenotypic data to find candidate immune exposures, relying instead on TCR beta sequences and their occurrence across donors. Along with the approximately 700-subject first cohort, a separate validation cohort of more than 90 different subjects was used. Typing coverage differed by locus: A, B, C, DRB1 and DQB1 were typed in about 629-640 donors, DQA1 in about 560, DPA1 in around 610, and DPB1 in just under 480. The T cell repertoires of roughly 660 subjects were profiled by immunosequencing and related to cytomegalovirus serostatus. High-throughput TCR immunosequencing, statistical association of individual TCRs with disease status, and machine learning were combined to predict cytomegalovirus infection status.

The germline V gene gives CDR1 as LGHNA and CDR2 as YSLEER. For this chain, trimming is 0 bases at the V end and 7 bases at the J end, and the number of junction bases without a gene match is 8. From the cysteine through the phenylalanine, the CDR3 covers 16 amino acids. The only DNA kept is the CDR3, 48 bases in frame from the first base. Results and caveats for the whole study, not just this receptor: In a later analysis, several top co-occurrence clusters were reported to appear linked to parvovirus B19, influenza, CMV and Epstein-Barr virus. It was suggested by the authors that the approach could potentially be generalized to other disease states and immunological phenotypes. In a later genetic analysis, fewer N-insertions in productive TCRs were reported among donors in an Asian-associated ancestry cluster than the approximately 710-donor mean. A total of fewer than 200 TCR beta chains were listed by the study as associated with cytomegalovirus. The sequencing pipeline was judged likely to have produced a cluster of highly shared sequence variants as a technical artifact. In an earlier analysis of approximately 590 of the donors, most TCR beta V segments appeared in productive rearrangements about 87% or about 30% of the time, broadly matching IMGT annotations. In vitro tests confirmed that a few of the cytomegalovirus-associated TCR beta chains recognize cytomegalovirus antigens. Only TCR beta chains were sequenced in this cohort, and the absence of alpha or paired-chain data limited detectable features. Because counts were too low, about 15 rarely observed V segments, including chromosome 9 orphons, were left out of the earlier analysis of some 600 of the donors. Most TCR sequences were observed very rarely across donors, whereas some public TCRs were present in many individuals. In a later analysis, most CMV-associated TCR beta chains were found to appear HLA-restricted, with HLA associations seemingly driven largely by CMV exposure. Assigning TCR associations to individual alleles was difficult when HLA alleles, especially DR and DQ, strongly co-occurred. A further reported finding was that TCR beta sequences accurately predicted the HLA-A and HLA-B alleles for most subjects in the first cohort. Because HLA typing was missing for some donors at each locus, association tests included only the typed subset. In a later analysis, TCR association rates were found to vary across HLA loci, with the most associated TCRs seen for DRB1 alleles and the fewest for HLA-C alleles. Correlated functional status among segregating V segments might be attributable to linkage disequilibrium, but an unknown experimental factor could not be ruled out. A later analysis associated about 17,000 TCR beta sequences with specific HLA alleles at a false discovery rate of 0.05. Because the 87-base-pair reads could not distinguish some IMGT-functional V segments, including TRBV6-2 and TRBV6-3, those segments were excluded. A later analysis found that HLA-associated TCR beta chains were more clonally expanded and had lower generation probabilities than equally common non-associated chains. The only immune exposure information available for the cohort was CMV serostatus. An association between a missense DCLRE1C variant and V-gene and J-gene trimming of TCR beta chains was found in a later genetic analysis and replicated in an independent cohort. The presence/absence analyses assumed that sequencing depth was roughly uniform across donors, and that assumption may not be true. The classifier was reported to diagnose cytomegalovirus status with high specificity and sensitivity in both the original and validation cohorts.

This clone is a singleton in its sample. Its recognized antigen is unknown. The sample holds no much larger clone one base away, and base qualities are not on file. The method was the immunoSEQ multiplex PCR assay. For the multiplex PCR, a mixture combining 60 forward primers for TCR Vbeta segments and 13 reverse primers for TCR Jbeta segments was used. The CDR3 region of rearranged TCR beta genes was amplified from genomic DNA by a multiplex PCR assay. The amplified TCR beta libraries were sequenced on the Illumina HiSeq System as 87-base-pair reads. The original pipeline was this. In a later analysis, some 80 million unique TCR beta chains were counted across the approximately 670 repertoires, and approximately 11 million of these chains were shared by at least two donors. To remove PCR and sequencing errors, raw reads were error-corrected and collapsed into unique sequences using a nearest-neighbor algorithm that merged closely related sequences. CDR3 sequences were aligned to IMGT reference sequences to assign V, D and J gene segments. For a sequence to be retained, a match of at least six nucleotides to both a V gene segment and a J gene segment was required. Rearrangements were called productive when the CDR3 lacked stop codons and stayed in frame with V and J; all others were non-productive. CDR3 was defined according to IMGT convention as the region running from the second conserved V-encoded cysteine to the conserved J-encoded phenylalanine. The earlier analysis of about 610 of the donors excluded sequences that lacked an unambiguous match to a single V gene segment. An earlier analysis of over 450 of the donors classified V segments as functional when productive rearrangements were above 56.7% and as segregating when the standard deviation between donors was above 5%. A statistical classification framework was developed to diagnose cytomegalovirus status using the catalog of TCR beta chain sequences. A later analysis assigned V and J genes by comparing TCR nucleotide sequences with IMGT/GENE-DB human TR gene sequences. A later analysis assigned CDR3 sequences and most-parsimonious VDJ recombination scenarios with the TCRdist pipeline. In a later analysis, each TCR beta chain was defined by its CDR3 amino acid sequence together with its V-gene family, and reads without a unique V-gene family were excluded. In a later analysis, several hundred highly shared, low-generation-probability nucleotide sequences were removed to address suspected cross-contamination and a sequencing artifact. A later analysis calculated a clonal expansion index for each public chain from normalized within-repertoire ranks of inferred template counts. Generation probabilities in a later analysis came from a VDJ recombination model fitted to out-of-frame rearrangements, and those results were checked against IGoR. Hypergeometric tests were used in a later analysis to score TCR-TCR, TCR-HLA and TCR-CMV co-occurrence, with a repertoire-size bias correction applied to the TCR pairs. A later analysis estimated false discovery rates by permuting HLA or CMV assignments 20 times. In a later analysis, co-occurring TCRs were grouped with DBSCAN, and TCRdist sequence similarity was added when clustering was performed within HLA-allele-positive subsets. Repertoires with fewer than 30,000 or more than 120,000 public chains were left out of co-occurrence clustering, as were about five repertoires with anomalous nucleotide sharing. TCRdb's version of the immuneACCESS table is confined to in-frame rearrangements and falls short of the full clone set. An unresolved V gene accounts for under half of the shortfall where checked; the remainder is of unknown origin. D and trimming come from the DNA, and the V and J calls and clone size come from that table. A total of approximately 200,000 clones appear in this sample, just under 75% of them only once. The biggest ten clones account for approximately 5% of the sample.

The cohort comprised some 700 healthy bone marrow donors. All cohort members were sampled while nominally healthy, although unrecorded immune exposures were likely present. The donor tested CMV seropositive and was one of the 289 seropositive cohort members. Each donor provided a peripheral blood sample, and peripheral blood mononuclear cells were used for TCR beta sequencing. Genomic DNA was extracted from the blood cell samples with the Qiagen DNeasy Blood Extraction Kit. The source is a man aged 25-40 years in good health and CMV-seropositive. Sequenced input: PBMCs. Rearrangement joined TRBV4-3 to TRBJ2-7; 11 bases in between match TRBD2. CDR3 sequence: CASSQDWIAGGREQYF. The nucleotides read TGCGCCAGCAGCCAAGATTGGATAGCGGGAGGGCGGGAGCAGTACTTC.